The clone carrying this TCR beta chain has just a few counts. Its antigen is undetermined. The sample is drawn from a study of T cell repertoires in cytomegalovirus infection. Study background: Public TCR beta signature analysis indicated the presence of both CMV infection and matching HLA type.

The CDR3 runs to 14 residues. Trimming pared 6 bases from V and 2 bases from J, leaving 11 bases between. CDR1 KGHDR and CDR2 SFDVKD come from the germline V gene. Study-level points and caveats: Within the response measured ex vivo, HLA-C-restricted CMV-specific TCR beta clonotypes were dominant.

One entry per CDR3 protein, called by TCRdb with MiXCR from the reads. The sample shows about 900,000 distinct CDR3 sequences, more than 25% of them seen only once. Sequences were derived from cultured CD8+ T cells from PBMCs, sampled from culture after CMV antigen stimulation. This clonotype was obtained from a human donor in good health (CMV status not recorded). Some clones in this sample may be carry-over from other donors' samples. The genes are TRBV24-1 and TRBJ2-3; D might be TRBD2 (6 bases). As DNA, the CDR3 is TGTGCCACCAGTAGGCGGGGAAACACAGATACGCAGTATTTT. Its translation is CATSRRGNTDTQYF.